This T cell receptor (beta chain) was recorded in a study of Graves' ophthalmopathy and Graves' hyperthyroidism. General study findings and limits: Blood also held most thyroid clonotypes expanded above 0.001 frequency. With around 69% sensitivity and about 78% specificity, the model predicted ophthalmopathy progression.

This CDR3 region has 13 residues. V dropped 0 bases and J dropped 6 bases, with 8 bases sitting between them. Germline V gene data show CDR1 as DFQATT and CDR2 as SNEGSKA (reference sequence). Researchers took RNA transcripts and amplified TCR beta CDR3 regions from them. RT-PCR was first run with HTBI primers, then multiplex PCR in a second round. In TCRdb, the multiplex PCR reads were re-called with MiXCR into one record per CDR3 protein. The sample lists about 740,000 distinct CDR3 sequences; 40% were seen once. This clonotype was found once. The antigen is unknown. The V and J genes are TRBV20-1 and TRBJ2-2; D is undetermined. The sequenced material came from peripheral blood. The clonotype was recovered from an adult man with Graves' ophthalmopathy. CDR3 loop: CSARDFLAGELFF. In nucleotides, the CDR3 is TGCAGTGCTAGAGACTTTCTAGCCGGGGAGCTGTTTTTT.